Below are 3 T cell receptor beta chains sequenced from a single sample in a study of T cells in Graves' hyperthyroidism and ophthalmopathy. The investigators amplified TCR beta CDR3 regions from RNA transcripts. HTBI primers were employed in a first-round RT-PCR of the TCR CDR3. One entry per CDR3 protein, called by TCRdb with MiXCR from the multiplex PCR reads. The sample holds fewer than 400,000 distinct CDR3 sequences, 15% to 20% seen once. The sequenced sample consisted of blood. The receptors were sampled from a man aged 25-40 years with Graves' hyperthyroidism.

This clonotype was seen repeatedly, ten times or more. The chain recombines TRBV12-3 or TRBV12-4 with TRBJ1-1; the D is unclear. V was shortened by 4 bases and J by 8 bases, with 8 bases between the two germline ends. The CDR3 is 11 residues long. The CDR3 region has the DNA TGTGCCAGCAGTTCAAACAAGGAAGCTTTCTTT. It translates to CASSSNKEAFF.

This clonotype has more than one count but fewer than ten. The V gene is TRBV7-3, the J gene TRBJ2-4; D may be TRBD1 (6 bases). The V end was cut by 0 bases, the J end by 4 bases, with 19 bases between. Germline V gene lookup returns CDR1 SGHTA and CDR2 FQGTGA. CDR3 size: 18 residues. As DNA, the CDR3 is TGTGCCAGCAGCTTAACGTGGAGAGACAGGTTAAGAAAAAACATTCAGTACTTC. This gives the protein CASSLTWRDRLRKNIQYF.

The chain combines TRBV7-9 with TRBJ1-1; D ambiguous. The germline CDR1 and CDR2 sequences are SEHNR and FQNEAQ (reference sequence). The V end was cut by 1 base, the J end by 6 bases, with 9 bases between. The CDR3 runs 13 residues. CDR3 DNA sequence: TGTGCCAGCAGCTTAGGACCGGACTCTGAAGCTTTCTTT. Translating it yields CASSLGPDSEAFF.